This T cell receptor (beta chain) emerged from a study of blood T cell repertoires in COVID-19. Across the study: Sources were T cells, B-cell-depleted T cells, or PBMCs; the material itself was cDNA or gDNA.

This clone turned up a few times. The repertoire was sequenced with immunoSEQ multiplex PCR; TCRdb's copy has only in-frame clones and lacks some. Found here are a few hundred thousand clones, approximately 87% of them singletons; the top ten hold roughly 4%. The CDR3 has 12 amino acids. V was trimmed by 5 bases and J by 5 bases, leaving 10 bases between them. The V gene's germline CDR1 is SNHLY and CDR2 FYNNEI. The sequenced sample was peripheral blood. The rearrangement joins TRBV2 to TRBJ2-7, with a weak D call TRBD1 (6 bases). The TCR was taken from a woman aged 50 to 60 with active or convalescent COVID-19. The CDR3 reads CASSSQGNEQYF. The CDR3 DNA is TGTGCCAGCAGTTCCCAGGGGAACGAGCAGTACTTC.